Below, 9 T cell receptor beta chains from the same sample are listed, as sequenced in a study of beta chain features in type 1 diabetes. Study-wide points: Shorter TCRB CDR3s, moderately but significantly so, were found in Type 1 diabetes patients in all four CD4+ subsets.

The antigens for these receptors are not known. Every bit of the isolated RNA underwent reverse transcription, so sequencing read expressed TCRB transcripts. Profiling relied on immunoSEQ multiplex PCR, and the TCRdb table lists in-frame clones only, not all of them. The sample holds around 300,000 clones; approximately 16% are singletons and the top ten take roughly 0.015%. Sequenced sample: naive CD4+ T cells from blood. These receptors were taken from a man between 18 and 35 years old with type 1 diabetes.

This chain joins TRBV28 and TRBJ2-7; D may be TRBD2 (5 bases). Germline V CDR1 and CDR2: MDHEN, SYDVKM. The CDR3 contains 13 residues. The ends were cut back, 6 bases at V and 3 bases at J, with 12 bases in the middle. This chain's CDR3 is CASRRGLNYEQYF. The CDR3, as DNA: TGTGCCAGCAGGCGTGGACTGAACTACGAGCAGTACTTC.

This clone was seen only a few times. The rearrangement uses TRBV9 and TRBJ1-2, with D possibly being TRBD1 (5 bases). The germline gives CDR1 SGDLS, CDR2 YYNGEE. V was clipped by 0 bases and J by 7 bases, with 22 bases between them. The CDR3 is made up of 17 amino acids. CDR3 bases: TGTGCCAGCAGCGTAGGATCGCGGCCCTTCGGGGACTCTGGCTACACCTTC. The encoded protein is CASSVGSRPFGDSGYTF.

The chain uses TRBV4-1 and TRBJ2-4, with D perhaps matching TRBD1 (6 bases). V shed 3 bases and J shed 3 bases, with 18 bases lying between them. Germline loops: CDR1 MGHRA, CDR2 YSYEKL. CDR3 length: 17 amino acids. DNA for the CDR3: TGCGCCAGCAGCCATCCGATCACAGGGTTTTTCAAAAACATTCAGTACTTC. Its protein product is CASSHPITGFFKNIQYF.

This clone has just a few counts. The chain recombines TRBV29-1 with TRBJ2-5; weak D call: TRBD2 (6 bases). Germline CDR1 is SQVTM and CDR2 is ANQGSEA. The V gene lost 2 bases and the J gene lost 0 bases, with 10 bases spanning the gap. This CDR3 spans 14 amino acids. CDR3 loop: CSVEPAGYQETQYF. CDR3 nucleotide sequence: TGCAGCGTTGAACCCGCGGGGTACCAAGAGACCCAGTACTTC.

This rearrangement joins TRBV6-6 to TRBJ1-4; 9 positions match TRBD1. V shed 5 bases and J 4 bases; nucleotides not matched to a gene: 2. The CDR3 has 14 residues. Germline CDR1 and CDR2: MNHNY and SVGAGI (reference sequence). CDR3 nucleotides: TGTGCCAGCAGTGACAGGGGGGGTAATGAAAAACTGTTTTTT. Amino acids: CASSDRGGNEKLFF.

This clone appeared a few times. J is TRBJ2-5 and V is TRBV19, with 9 bases fitting TRBD1. The V gene's germline CDR1 is LNHDA and CDR2 SQIVND (reference sequence). The CDR3 covers 14 residues. The V and J ends lost 4 bases and 4 bases, in that order; junction bases with no gene match: 4. The CDR3 DNA follows: TGTGCCAGTAGTACGGGACAGGGAGGAGAGACCCAGTACTTC. This gives the protein CASSTGQGGETQYF. The full variable domain, its missing parts supplied by reference TRBV19 and TRBJ2-5, is DGGITQSPKYLFRKEGQNVTLSCEQNLNHDAMYWYRQDPGQGLRLIYYSQIVNDFQKGDIAEGYSVSREKKESFPLTVTSAQKNPTAFYLCASSTGQGGETQYFGPGTRLLVL.

This clone was observed a handful of times. This chain joins TRBV9 and TRBJ2-5, with TRBD2 matching 7 bases. This CDR3 comprises 14 residues. Trimming at V came to 4 bases and at J to 2 bases, leaving 5 bases not matched to a gene. Germline V gives CDR1 SGDLS, CDR2 YYNGEE. The CDR3 DNA reads TGTGCCAGCAGCTGGGGGACTACTCAAGAGACCCAGTACTTC. Translation gives CASSWGTTQETQYF.

The J gene is TRBJ2-7, the V gene TRBV28; the match to TRBD2 covers 9 bases. V lost 6 bases to trimming and J lost 7 bases; unmatched junction nucleotides: 10. Germline V gene data show CDR1 as MDHEN and CDR2 as SYDVKM. The CDR3 length is 14 residues. CDR3 in DNA: TGTGCCAGCAGGCTATTAGCGGGAGCGTGGGAGCAGTACTTC. Protein: CASRLLAGAWEQYF.

The chain joins TRBV7-7 to TRBJ2-5; no clear D gene. CDR1 is SSHAT, CDR2 FNYEAQ, per germline (reference sequence). This CDR3 contains 14 residues. V was pared by 5 bases and J by 9 bases, with 19 bases between. CDR3 in DNA: TGTGCCAGCAGCGTCGCCGGTGTTCCTTTGGCCCAGTACTTC. Its translation: CASSVAGVPLAQYF.